This T cell receptor (beta chain) was identified in a study of blood T cell repertoires in COVID-19. Study overall: Sites across the United States, Italy and Spain contributed samples from acute and convalescent COVID-19. In each case, the material was cDNA or gDNA derived from T cells, B-cell-depleted T cells, or PBMCs.

The authors' processing: Reference gene primer amplification in the assay estimated nucleated cell counts. Some clones are missing from TCRdb's copy, which holds only in-frame ones; the method was immunoSEQ multiplex PCR. V, J and clone size reflect that table, while D and trimming were determined from the DNA. The table includes around 78,000 clones, more than 75% detected once. Germline CDR1 reads SGHAT; CDR2 reads FQNNGV. The V and J ends lost 1 base and 0 bases, in that order; junction bases with no gene match: 6. This CDR3 spans 16 amino acids. This chain joins TRBV11-2 and TRBJ2-7; the match to TRBD1 covers 7 bases. Sequenced material: peripheral blood. The receptor was isolated from a woman aged 60 to 75 with acute or convalescent COVID-19. The CDR3 is CASSLVGQRSSYEQYF. CDR3 DNA sequence: TGTGCCAGCAGCTTAGTGGGACAGAGGAGCTCCTACGAGCAGTACTTC. The complete variable domain, with remaining parts taken from reference TRBV11-2 and TRBJ2-7, reads EAGVAQSPRYKIIEKRQSVAFWCNPISGHATLYWYQQILGQGPKLLIQFQNNGVVDDSQLPKDRFSAERLKGVDSTLKIQPAKLEDSAVYLCASSLVGQRSSYEQYFGPGTRLTVT.